The following is a T cell receptor (beta chain) sequence with its context. Data came from immunoSEQ multiplex PCR; TCRdb stores just in-frame clones and leaves some out. The repertoire holds about 14,000 clones, around 76% seen once, with 35% to 50% in the top ten. Germline V gene sequence: CDR1 LNHDA, CDR2 SQIVND (reference sequence). The CDR3 is 17 residues long. Trimming shortened V by 2 bases and J by 2 bases, and 16 bases separated the two germline ends. Autoimmune disease history or systemic immunosuppression disqualified patients. The sample is drawn from a study of OX40 agonist ivuxolimab in advanced cancers.

The specimen comprised CD4+ or CD8+ T cells sorted from blood, sampled in a trial of the OX40 agonist ivuxolimab. The TCR originated in an adult with an advanced solid tumor such as melanoma, head and neck, liver or kidney cancer. V and J are TRBV19 and TRBJ1-5; D is undetermined. CDR3 residues: CASSISTDWIGNQPQHF. CDR3 sequence (DNA): TGTGCCAGTAGTATATCAACAGACTGGATTGGCAATCAGCCCCAGCATTTT.